This T cell receptor (beta chain) was sequenced for a study of response to subunit inactivated influenza vaccine. One entry per CDR3 protein, called by TCRdb with MiXCR from the RT-PCR reads. The table includes roughly 620,000 distinct CDR3 sequences, 11% detected once. Looked up from germline, CDR1 is MNHNS and CDR2 is SASEGT. This CDR3 spans 17 amino acids. Trimming at V came to 2 bases and at J to 4 bases, leaving 8 bases not matched to a gene. The sample was also reused in another study, on T cells expressing NK-cell markers. This second report adds: TCR beta cDNA was generated via 5'RACE template switching incorporating UMIs. Six or seven donors showed dominant NKG2C+ clonotypes comprising roughly 1.0-7.5% of their CD8+ T cells. The HCMV specificity of the expanded NKG2C+ T cell clones stayed unresolved.

The chain has TRBV6-1 and TRBJ1-2, with 12 bases fitting TRBD1. The clonotype originates from a man aged 50 to 60 who received an inactivated influenza vaccine. Source: PBMCs from blood, taken on the day of vaccination. The CDR3 here is CASSELAGTGGSYGYTF. The CDR3 DNA reads TGTGCCAGCAGTGAACTAGCCGGGACAGGGGGCAGCTATGGCTACACCTTC.